Following are 14 T cell receptor beta chains from one sample sequenced in a study of chemoradiotherapy in HPV16-positive cancers. TCRdb's table, derived via immunoSEQ multiplex PCR, lists solely in-frame clones and lacks some. The sample lists 15,000 or so clones; just under 80% were seen once. This sample was obtained from a patient who underwent chemoradiotherapy. All receptors come from a human donor with HPV-associated anogenital cancer.

The chain couples TRBV29-1 to TRBJ2-1; perhaps TRBD2 as D (5 bases). This CDR3 spans 17 amino acids. Germline V gene lookup returns CDR1 SQVTM and CDR2 ANQGSEA. V lost 0 bases to trimming and J lost 5 bases, with 20 bases between them. This CDR3 reads CSVEDYPLGVNNNEQFF. CDR3 nucleotide sequence: TGCAGCGTTGAAGATTATCCGTTGGGAGTTAACAACAATGAGCAGTTCTTC.

This rearrangement joins TRBV10-3 to TRBJ1-2, with TRBD1 as a possible D gene (6 bases). The ends were cut back, 5 bases at V and 4 bases at J, with 11 bases in the middle. Germline loops: CDR1 ENHRY, CDR2 SYGVKD. The CDR3 runs to 13 residues. CDR3 amino acids: CAISPDRSYGYTF. The CDR3 DNA sequence: TGTGCCATCAGTCCGGACAGATCCTATGGCTACACCTTC.

The chain employs TRBV5-1 and TRBJ1-6, with D unclear. The CDR3 is 16 amino acids. Germline V lookup: CDR1 SGHRS, CDR2 YFSETQ. Trimming cost V 0 bases and J 10 bases, with 17 bases left between them. As DNA, the CDR3 is TGCGCCAGCAGCTTGGATGGCAGCGGTTCTGGGTCACCCCTCCACTTT. It specifies CASSLDGSGSGSPLHF.

To note about this clone: An end of the junction does not agree with germline; a read error may underlie this. Other DNA sequences within the sample encode an identical CDR3. V is TRBV5-4 and J is TRBJ1-2; D not resolved. CDR1 SGHNT and CDR2 YYREEE come from the germline V gene (reference sequence). This CDR3 is built from 11 residues. The CDR3 DNA reads TGTGCCAGCAGCGTACTCTATGGCTACACCTTT. This gives the protein CASSVLYGYTF.

The chain is built from TRBV28 and TRBJ1-2; 11 nucleotides match TRBD1. Trimming at V came to 3 bases and at J to 7 bases, leaving 7 bases not matched to a gene. This CDR3 has 15 amino acids. Germline V gene data show CDR1 as MDHEN and CDR2 as SYDVKM. CDR3 sequence reads: CASSFGDRGSGGYTF. The DNA for the CDR3 is TGTGCCAGCAGTTTTGGGGACAGGGGGAGCGGTGGCTACACCTTC.

V and J are TRBV15 and TRBJ2-2, with D perhaps given as TRBD1 or TRBD2 (6 bases each). This CDR3 spans 17 amino acids. Germline assignment: CDR1 LNHNV and CDR2 YYDKDF (reference sequence). V was pared by 1 base and J by 1 base, with 13 bases between. The DNA of the CDR3 is TGTGCCACCAGCAGAGCGGGGGCAGCGGGGAACACCGGGGAGCTGTTTTTT. Its protein product is CATSRAGAAGNTGELFF.

This clone has just one count. The chain links TRBV5-4 to TRBJ1-1, with D perhaps matching TRBD1 (6 bases). The CDR3 totals 15 residues. Trimming took 0 bases from V and 4 from J, leaving 13 bases between them. Per the germline V gene, CDR1 is SGHNT and CDR2 is YYREEE (reference sequence). As DNA, the CDR3 is TGTGCCAGCAGCTTGGGAAGGGGGGAAGGCACTGAAGCTTTCTTT. Amino acids: CASSLGRGEGTEAFF.

V and J are TRBV2 and TRBJ2-3; 10 positions match TRBD2. The trim removed 7 bases at V and 5 bases at J, leaving 6 bases unmatched. The germline CDR1 and CDR2 sequences are SNHLY and FYNNEI. CDR3 size: 14 residues. The CDR3 is CASTGASGGDTQYF. The CDR3 nucleotides are TGTGCCAGCACTGGGGCTAGCGGGGGAGATACGCAGTATTTT.

This sequence joins TRBV4-3 and TRBJ2-7; 7 nucleotides agree with TRBD1. The germline V gene encodes CDR1 LGHNA and CDR2 YSLEER. This CDR3 region has 15 residues. The junction had 8 bases not matched to a gene; V was cut back by 4 bases and J by 2 bases. CDR3 in DNA: TGCGCCAGCAGCCCTTCGACAGGGCAGGCCTACGAGCAGTACTTC. This sequence encodes CASSPSTGQAYEQYF.

This clone occurred once. The chain has TRBV27 and TRBJ2-3, with 11 bases aligning to TRBD2. Germline V gives CDR1 MNHEY, CDR2 SMNVEV (reference sequence). V gave up 5 bases and J gave up 6 bases; unmatched junction bases: 19. This CDR3 comprises 19 residues. The CDR3 bases are TGTGCCAGCAGTCCCTCCGGTTGGAGTAGCGGGGGGGCCAGGGATACGCAGTATTTT. Its protein is CASSPSGWSSGGARDTQYF.

V is TRBV7-6 and J is TRBJ2-7; tentatively, D is TRBD2 (7 bases). V lost 1 base, J lost 6 bases, and 10 bases lay in between. CDR1 is SGHVS and CDR2 is FNYEAQ in the germline V gene. The CDR3 totals 13 residues. The CDR3, as DNA: TGTGCCAGCAGCTTAGTGGGAGGGGGCGAGCAGTACTTC. Protein sequence: CASSLVGGGEQYF.

V and J are TRBV6-5 and TRBJ1-6, with D maybe TRBD1 (6 bases). The V gene lost 6 bases and the J gene lost 5 bases, with 11 bases spanning the gap. Germline CDR1 is MNHEY and CDR2 is SVGAGI. This CDR3 spans 14 amino acids. The DNA for the CDR3 is TGTGCCAGCAGGCAAGACAGGCATAATTCACCCCTCCACTTT. Protein: CASRQDRHNSPLHF.

The V call is TRBV5-1, the J call TRBJ2-3, with D tentatively TRBD2 (7 bases). This CDR3 is built from 13 residues. Trimming cost V 4 bases and J 3 bases, with 9 bases left between them. Germline V gene sequence: CDR1 SGHRS, CDR2 YFSETQ. For the CDR3, the DNA is TGCGCCAGCAGCGGGGGGGCTACAGATACGCAGTATTTT. It is translated as CASSGGATDTQYF.

This chain links TRBV5-1 with TRBJ1-1; 9 bases fit TRBD1. The germline V gene encodes CDR1 SGHRS and CDR2 YFSETQ. This CDR3 has 15 amino acids. Trimming took 2 bases from V and 3 from J; bases not matched to a gene: 5. CDR3 region: CASSFSTGGDTEAFF. The DNA of the CDR3 is TGCGCCAGCAGCTTCTCGACAGGGGGAGACACTGAAGCTTTCTTT.